What follows are 15 T cell receptor beta chains derived from one specimen sequenced in a study of CD8+CD57+ T cells in acquired aplastic anemia. For CDR3 and TCR beta VDJ profiling, genomic DNA was the template used. MiXCR was run by TCRdb on the reads, yielding one entry per CDR3 protein. In the table there are hundreds of thousands of distinct CDR3 sequences, about a third of which are singletons. Individuals selected for sequencing had exhibited CD8+CD57+ cell expansion on flow cytometry. The material sequenced was sorted CD4+, CD8+, or CD8+CD57+ T cells (not recorded which) from PBMCs. Every receptor here comes from a human donor with aplastic anemia.

V and J are TRBV5-8 and TRBJ1-2, with a possible D match to TRBD1 (5 bases). The CDR3 is 15 residues long. Looked up from germline, CDR1 is SGHTS and CDR2 is YDEGEE. V was shortened by 3 bases and J by 1 base, with 13 bases between the two germline ends. For the CDR3, the DNA is TGTGCCAGCAGCTCTGGTGGGACGTATAACTATGGCTACACCTTC. Translating it yields CASSSGGTYNYGYTF.

There are a few counts of this clonotype. The chain has TRBV25-1 and TRBJ1-2; D uncertain. Germline assignment: CDR1 MGHDK and CDR2 SYGVNS. V was cut by 8 bases and J by 2 bases, with 24 bases left in between. The length of the CDR3 is 17 residues. The CDR3 reads CASSPLRLIRENYGYTF. DNA for the CDR3: TGTGCCAGCTCACCCCTTCGACTTATACGCGAGAACTATGGCTACACCTTC.

In the case of this clonotype: The CDR3 carries no conserved terminal phenylalanine or tryptophan, so it likely arises from a read error. The DNA is omitted, as the CDR3 cannot be located on it reliably, and the CDR3 follows TCRdb's listing. The J gene is TRBJ1-6, the V gene TRBV29-1. CDR1 SQVTM and CDR2 ANQGSEA come from the germline V gene. Both ends counted, the CDR3 spans 9 residues. This chain's CDR3 is CSVDVRPYS.

The chain joins TRBV5-1 to TRBJ2-7; 13 bases match TRBD2. With 2 bases clipped from V and 6 bases from J, the junction kept 5 bases outside the gene matches. Germline values: CDR1 SGHRS, CDR2 YFSETQ. The CDR3 has 15 amino acids. CDR3 DNA: TGCGCCAGCAGCTTACTAGCGGGAGGGCCTATCGAGCAGTACTTC. This gives the protein CASSLLAGGPIEQYF.

This clonotype was observed many times. V and J are TRBV7-2 and TRBJ1-6; the D is unclear. CDR3 length equals 17 residues. Germline CDR1 reads SGHTA; CDR2 reads FQGNSA. V was pared by 0 bases and J by 6 bases, with 15 bases between. The CDR3 nucleotides are TGTGCCAGCAGCTTAGCAGGGCTGGCGGGTCTTAATTCACCCCTCCACTTT. Protein: CASSLAGLAGLNSPLHF.

This clonotype has more than one count but fewer than ten. The CDR3 loop reads CASSQDLLWGTEAFF. CDR3 coding DNA: TGTGCCAGCAGCCAAGATCTCCTGTGGGGCACTGAAGCTTTCTTT. The chain joins TRBV3-1 to TRBJ1-1; D is ambiguous. V was trimmed by 0 bases and J by 4 bases, leaving 12 bases between them. Germline V CDR1 and CDR2: LGHDT, YNNKEL (reference sequence). CDR3 length: 15 residues.

This clonotype has at least ten counts. This sequence joins TRBV2 and TRBJ2-3, with D uncertain. CDR3 length: 14 residues. The V and J ends lost 3 bases and 2 bases respectively, with 9 bases between them. Germline CDR1 and CDR2: SNHLY and FYNNEI. CDR3 residues: CASSEVSLTDTQYF. Here the CDR3 DNA reads TGTGCCAGCAGTGAGGTCAGCCTCACAGATACGCAGTATTTT.

To note about this clonotype: Just one base apart from a much larger clone, this may be a read error. The V gene is TRBV20-1, the J gene TRBJ1-3; possibly TRBD1 for D (6 bases). In germline, CDR1 is DFQATT, CDR2 SNEGSKA (reference sequence). The CDR3 totals 15 residues. The CDR3 loop is CSAVTGLSTGNTMYF. DNA for the CDR3: TGCAGTGCTGTGACAGGTCTCAGTACAGGAAACACCATGTATTTT.

This rearrangement joins TRBV27 to TRBJ2-7, with D maybe TRBD2 (5 bases). From germline, CDR1 is MNHEY and CDR2 SMNVEV (reference sequence). V was trimmed by 6 bases and J by 6 bases, leaving 12 bases between them. There are 12 residues in the CDR3. The CDR3 coding sequence is TGTGCCAGCAGCGGCCTAGGAGGCGAGCAGTACTTC. Residues: CASSGLGGEQYF.

Worth noting for this clonotype: The limits of the CDR3 on the DNA are not certain, so only TCRdb's listed CDR3 is given. V and J are TRBV2 and TRBJ2-7; the D call in the table, TRBD1, was not verified against the DNA. CDR1 and CDR2 (germline): SNHLY, FYNNEI. The CDR3 length equals 15 residues, ends included. CDR3 sequence: CVLLCQRPGSYEQYF.

Of note for this clonotype: Possible read error: a much larger clone is one base away. The CDR3 carries no conserved terminal phenylalanine or tryptophan, so it likely arises from a read error. The chain couples TRBV19 to TRBJ2-3; a weak D match, TRBD1 (7 bases). Looked up from germline, CDR1 is LNHDA and CDR2 is SQIVND (reference sequence). The germline V and J ends were trimmed by 3 bases and 8 bases, with 15 bases remaining between them. The CDR3 is made up of 14 amino acids. In DNA, the CDR3 is TGTGCCAGTAGTATGGAGGGGGCCCTGAGTACGCAGTATCTT. Translation gives CASSMEGALSTQYL.

About this clonotype: Germline is not matched at one junction end, which may reflect a read error. This chain uses TRBV10-3 with TRBJ1-5; D is ambiguous. Germline values: CDR1 ENHRY, CDR2 SYGVKD. This CDR3 region has 16 residues. CDR3 in DNA: TGTGCCAGCAGTTACTCGAAAGGGATGAGCAATCAGCCCCAGCATTTT. It yields the protein CASSYSKGMSNQPQHF.

V gene TRBV6-4 combines with J gene TRBJ2-2, with D tentatively TRBD1 or TRBD2 (5 bases each). There are 13 residues in the CDR3. The V end was cut by 4 bases, the J end by 8 bases, with 11 bases between. Germline values: CDR1 MRHNA, CDR2 SNTAGT. The CDR3 protein is CASSVRDGGELFF. CDR3 nucleotides: TGTGCCAGCAGTGTCAGGGACGGTGGGGAGCTGTTTTTT.

There are many counts of this clonotype. The chain combines TRBV7-9 with TRBJ1-6, with D perhaps TRBD1 (5 bases). This CDR3 has 13 amino acids. V was pared by 10 bases and J by 9 bases, with 16 bases between. Germline CDR1 is SEHNR and CDR2 is FQNEAQ (reference sequence). The DNA of the CDR3 is TGTGCCATCCTGGGGGGGTTGGCTTCACCCCTCCACTTT. Encoded protein: CAILGGLASPLHF. Complete variable domain (other parts from reference TRBV7-9 and TRBJ1-6): DTGVSQNPRHKITKRGQNVTFRCDPISEHNRLYWYRQTLGQGPEFLTYFQNEAQLEKSRLLSDRFSAERPKGSFSTLEIQRTEQGDSAMYLCAILGGLASPLHFGNGTRLTVT.

Regarding this clonotype: A read error may be the cause here, since a much bigger clone is one base away. The chain recombines TRBV20-1 with TRBJ1-2; D unresolved. V shed 6 bases and J shed 8 bases, with 19 bases lying between them. Germline-derived CDR1 and CDR2 are DFQATT and SNEGSKA (reference sequence). The CDR3 extends over 13 amino acids. CDR3 DNA sequence: TGCAGTGCGAGCCCAGCACCCCTTAGGGGCTACACCTTC. The encoded protein is CSASPAPLRGYTF.